These T cell receptor beta chains were read from a single sample in a study of blood T cell repertoires in COVID-19. TCRdb's table, derived via immunoSEQ multiplex PCR, lists solely in-frame clones and lacks some. This table holds about 100,000 clones, roughly 88% found once. The source material was peripheral blood. These receptors came from a human donor in a cohort sampled during active COVID-19. CDR3s include the opening cysteine and the closing phenylalanine or tryptophan. A D gene is named only where the DNA matches it firmly. Clone size appears in some rows only: once, few, many, or a class for an expanded clone.

>TRBJ1-2|-|TRBV2|TRBD1
CASSVRDRVNYGYTF
TGTGCCAGCAGTGTCCGGGACAGGGTAAACTATGGCTACACCTTC
>TRBJ1-5|-|TRBV28|-
CAIDRGNQPQHF
TGTGCCATAGATAGGGGGAATCAGCCCCAGCATTTT
>TRBJ2-7|-|TRBV5-1|-
CASSLAQGTHEQYF
TGCGCCAGCAGCTTGGCTCAGGGTACCCACGAGCAGTACTTC
>TRBJ2-1|once|TRBV14|-
CASSQRDSEQFF
TGTGCCAGCAGCCAAAGGGACTCTGAGCAGTTCTTC
>TRBJ1-1|-|TRBV30|-
CAWSHRVSTEAFF
TGTGCCTGGAGTCACAGGGTGAGCACTGAAGCTTTCTTT
>TRBJ2-3|-|TRBV6-4|-
CASSEQATSTDTQYF
TGTGCCAGCAGTGAGCAGGCAACTAGCACAGATACGCAGTATTTT
>TRBJ1-2|-|TRBV19|-
CATDRGGPTNYGYTF
TGTGCCACTGACCGCGGGGGCCCTACTAACTATGGCTACACCTTC
>TRBJ2-1|-|TRBV21-1|-
CASSKKSLGRDGEQFF
TGTGCCAGCAGCAAAAAGAGTCTAGGCCGCGACGGGGAGCAGTTCTTC
>TRBJ2-7|-|TRBV28|TRBD1
CASSGQDYEQYF
TGTGCCAGCAGCGGACAGGACTACGAGCAGTACTTC
>TRBJ2-2|-|TRBV10-3|-
CATKGDLDTGELFF
TGTGCCACGAAAGGGGACTTGGACACCGGGGAGCTGTTTTTT
>TRBJ2-1|-|TRBV6-6|TRBD2
CASSSGLAGYNEQFF
TGTGCCAGCAGTTCGGGACTAGCGGGTTACAATGAGCAGTTCTTC
>TRBJ2-5|-|TRBV27|TRBD2
CASRGLGGGGQETQYF
TGTGCCAGCCGGGGGTTAGGCGGCGGGGGGCAAGAGACCCAGTACTTC
>TRBJ1-5|once|TRBV4-1|-
CASSPLFGGNQPQHF
TGCGCCAGCAGCCCCCTATTTGGAGGGAATCAGCCCCAGCATTTT
>TRBJ2-3|-|TRBV28|-
CASSQGGPDTQYF
TGTGCCAGCAGCCAGGGGGGTCCAGATACGCAGTATTTT